The clone carrying this T cell receptor (beta chain) turned up a few times. Its matching antigen is unknown. This entry is derived from a study of T cell repertoires in cytomegalovirus infection. Study-wide context: Epitope selection comprised recently identified HLA-C-restricted CMV epitopes and well-studied HLA-B-restricted CMV epitopes. Both CMV infection and a matching HLA type were indicated by public TCR beta signatures.

TCRdb reprocessed the reads with MiXCR, giving one entry per CDR3 protein. The table records 340,000 or so distinct CDR3 sequences, 20% to 25% of them present only once. Study observations and caveats: CMV carriers having the relevant HLA were flagged by cumulative public TCR beta family frequency. The ex vivo response was dominated by HLA-C-restricted CMV-specific TCR beta clonotypes.

The CDR3 is made up of 16 amino acids. Germline V gene sequence: CDR1 SEHNR, CDR2 FQNEAQ (reference sequence). After removal of 1 base from V and 5 bases from J, the junction contained 11 bases not matched to a gene. The chain carries TRBV7-9 and TRBJ2-7; TRBD2 matches 7 bases. This receptor was identified in a human donor in good health (CMV status not recorded). Some clones in this sample may be carry-over from other donors' samples. The sequences come from cultured PBMCs, collected from culture after CMV antigen stimulation. The CDR3 DNA reads TGTGCCAGCAGCTTAGTCCCGACTAGCACCCAGGACGAGCAGTACGTC. Amino acid sequence: CASSLVPTSTQDEQYV.